This T cell receptor beta chain was recovered during a study of blood T cell repertoires in COVID-19. Background on the study: The study drew acute and convalescent COVID-19 samples from the United States, Italy and Spain. PBMCs, B-cell-depleted T cells, or T cells provided the cDNA or gDNA that made up the material.

The CDR3 runs 16 residues. The V gene end was trimmed by 4 bases and the J gene end by 6 bases; junction bases not matched to a gene: 14. Germline-derived CDR1 and CDR2 are SGDLS and YYNGEE. Using immunoSEQ multiplex PCR, the repertoire was profiled, and TCRdb retains in-frame clones only, with some absent. The repertoire holds about 220,000 clones, with 85% as singletons. The TCR sequence derives from a man in his forties or fifties who had recovered from COVID-19. Sequenced: peripheral blood. This chain links TRBV9 with TRBJ2-7; TRBD2 matches 9 bases. CDR3 DNA: TGTGCCAGCAGCTCCGGGACTAGCCGAACTTTAGGCGAGCAGTACTTC. It encodes CASSSGTSRTLGEQYF. Full variable domain (rest looked up from reference TRBV9 and TRBJ2-7): DSGVTQTPKHLITATGQRVTLRCSPRSGDLSVYWYQQSLDQGLQFLIQYYNGEERAKGNILERFSAQQFPDLHSELNLSSLELGDSALYFCASSSGTSRTLGEQYFGPGTRLTVT.